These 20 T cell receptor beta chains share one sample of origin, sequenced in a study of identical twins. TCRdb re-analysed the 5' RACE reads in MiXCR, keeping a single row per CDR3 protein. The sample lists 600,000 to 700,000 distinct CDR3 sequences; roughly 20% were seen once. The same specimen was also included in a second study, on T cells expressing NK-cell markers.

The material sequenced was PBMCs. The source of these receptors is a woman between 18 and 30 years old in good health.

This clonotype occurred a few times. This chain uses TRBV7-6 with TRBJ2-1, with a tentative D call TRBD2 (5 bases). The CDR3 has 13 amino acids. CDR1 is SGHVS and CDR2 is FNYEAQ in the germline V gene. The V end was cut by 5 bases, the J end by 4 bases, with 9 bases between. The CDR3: CASSPLAYNEQFF. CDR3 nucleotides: TGTGCCAGCAGCCCTCTAGCTTACAATGAGCAGTTCTTC.

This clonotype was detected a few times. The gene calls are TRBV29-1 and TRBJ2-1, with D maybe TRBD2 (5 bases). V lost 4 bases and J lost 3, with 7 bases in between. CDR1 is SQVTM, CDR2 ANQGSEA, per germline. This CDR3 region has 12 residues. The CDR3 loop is CSVGRGYNEQFF. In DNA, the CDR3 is TGCAGCGTTGGCCGGGGCTACAATGAGCAGTTCTTC.

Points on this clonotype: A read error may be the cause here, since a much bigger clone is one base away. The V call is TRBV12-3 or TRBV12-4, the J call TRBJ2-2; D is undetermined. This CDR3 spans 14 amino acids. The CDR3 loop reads CVSSPSIGTGELFF. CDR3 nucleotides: TGTGTCAGCAGTCCCAGTATAGGGACCGGGGAGCTGTTTTTT.

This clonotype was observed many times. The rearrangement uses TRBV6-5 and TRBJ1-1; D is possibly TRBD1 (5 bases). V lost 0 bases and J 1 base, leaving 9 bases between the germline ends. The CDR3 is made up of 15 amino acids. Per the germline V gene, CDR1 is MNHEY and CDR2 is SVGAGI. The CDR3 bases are TGTGCCAGCAGTTACTCGGGGACGGCGAACACTGAAGCTTTCTTT. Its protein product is CASSYSGTANTEAFF.

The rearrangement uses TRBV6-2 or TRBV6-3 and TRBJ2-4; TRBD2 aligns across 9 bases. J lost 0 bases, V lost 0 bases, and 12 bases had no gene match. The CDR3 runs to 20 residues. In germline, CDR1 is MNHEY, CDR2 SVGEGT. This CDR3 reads CASSYSVQRGANLAKNIQYF. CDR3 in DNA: TGTGCCAGCAGTTACTCTGTCCAGCGGGGGGCTAACCTAGCCAAAAACATTCAGTACTTC.

The CDR3 loop is CASSDYMTVNTEAFF. In nucleotides, the CDR3 is TGTGCCAGCAGTGATTATATGACAGTGAACACTGAAGCTTTCTTT. The chain carries TRBV6-1 and TRBJ1-1; D is possibly TRBD1 (5 bases). V lost 3 bases, J lost 0 bases, and 11 bases lay in between. Germline CDR1 and CDR2: MNHNS and SASEGT. This CDR3 spans 15 amino acids.

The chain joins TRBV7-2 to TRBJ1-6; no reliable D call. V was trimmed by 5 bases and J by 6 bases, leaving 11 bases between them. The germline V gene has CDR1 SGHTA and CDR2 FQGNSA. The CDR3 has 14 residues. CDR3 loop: CASSRETPNSPLHF. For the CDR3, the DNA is TGTGCCAGCAGCCGGGAGACTCCTAATTCACCCCTCCACTTT.

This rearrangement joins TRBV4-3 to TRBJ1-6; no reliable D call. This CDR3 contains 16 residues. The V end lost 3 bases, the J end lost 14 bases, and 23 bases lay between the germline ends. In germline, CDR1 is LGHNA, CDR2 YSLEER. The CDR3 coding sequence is TGCGCCAGCAGCCAGGCCCTAAACGGACCCGGTTTAGCCCTCCACTTT. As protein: CASSQALNGPGLALHF.

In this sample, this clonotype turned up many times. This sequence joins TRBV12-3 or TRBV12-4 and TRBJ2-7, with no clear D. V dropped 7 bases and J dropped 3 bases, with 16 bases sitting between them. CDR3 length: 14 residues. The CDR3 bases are TGTGCCAGCACGTCTAGGACGCGCAACTACGAGCAGTACTTC. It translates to CASTSRTRNYEQYF.

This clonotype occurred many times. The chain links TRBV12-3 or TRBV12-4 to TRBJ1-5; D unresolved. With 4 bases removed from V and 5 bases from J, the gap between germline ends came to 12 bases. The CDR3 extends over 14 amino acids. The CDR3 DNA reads TGTGCCAGCAGTTGGTACCGTTCGGATCAGCCCCAGCATTTT. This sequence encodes CASSWYRSDQPQHF.

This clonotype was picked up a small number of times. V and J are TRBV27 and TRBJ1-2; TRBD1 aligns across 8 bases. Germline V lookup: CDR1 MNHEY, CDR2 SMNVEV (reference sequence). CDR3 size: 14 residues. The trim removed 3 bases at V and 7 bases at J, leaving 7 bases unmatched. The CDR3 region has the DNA TGTGCCAGCAGTTTGACAGGGGCAAGGGGTGGCTACACCTTC. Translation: CASSLTGARGGYTF.

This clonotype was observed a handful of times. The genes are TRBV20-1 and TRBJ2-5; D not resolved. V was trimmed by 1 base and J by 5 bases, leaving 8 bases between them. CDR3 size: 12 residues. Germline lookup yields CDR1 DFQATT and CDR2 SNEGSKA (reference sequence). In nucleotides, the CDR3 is TGCAGTGCTAGAGTCGCCGGGGAGACCCAGTACTTC. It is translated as CSARVAGETQYF.

CDR3 residues: CASSLEAAGDEQFF. The DNA of the CDR3 is TGTGCCAGCAGTTTAGAAGCAGCGGGGGATGAGCAGTTCTTC. This rearrangement joins TRBV12-3 or TRBV12-4 to TRBJ2-1; 8 bases map to TRBD2. This CDR3 is built from 14 residues. J lost 8 bases, V lost 1 base, and 4 bases had no gene match.

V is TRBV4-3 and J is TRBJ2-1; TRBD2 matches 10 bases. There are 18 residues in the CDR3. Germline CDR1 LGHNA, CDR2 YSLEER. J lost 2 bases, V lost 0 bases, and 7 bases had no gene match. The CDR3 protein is CASSQELGLASTYNEQFF. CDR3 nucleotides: TGCGCCAGCAGCCAAGAGTTGGGACTAGCGAGTACCTACAATGAGCAGTTCTTC.

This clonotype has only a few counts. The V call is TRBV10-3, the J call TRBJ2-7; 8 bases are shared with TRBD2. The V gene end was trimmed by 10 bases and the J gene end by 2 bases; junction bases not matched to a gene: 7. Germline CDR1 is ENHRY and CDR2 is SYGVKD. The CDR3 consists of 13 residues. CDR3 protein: CATSGSGAYEQYF. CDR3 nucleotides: TGTGCCACCTCGGGTAGCGGGGCCTACGAGCAGTACTTC.

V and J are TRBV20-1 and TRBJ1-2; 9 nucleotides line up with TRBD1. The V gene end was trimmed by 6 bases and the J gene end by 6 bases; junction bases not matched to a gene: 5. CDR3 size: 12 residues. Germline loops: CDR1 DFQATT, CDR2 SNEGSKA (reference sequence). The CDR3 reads CSARTGGDGYTF. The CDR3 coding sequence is TGCAGTGCGAGAACAGGGGGCGATGGCTACACCTTC.

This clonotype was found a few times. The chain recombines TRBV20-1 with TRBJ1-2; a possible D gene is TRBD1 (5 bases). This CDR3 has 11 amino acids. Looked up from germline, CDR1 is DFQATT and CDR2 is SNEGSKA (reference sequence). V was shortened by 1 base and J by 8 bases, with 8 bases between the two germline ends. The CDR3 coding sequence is TGCAGTGCTAGAGGGACAATAGGCTACACCTTC. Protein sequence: CSARGTIGYTF.

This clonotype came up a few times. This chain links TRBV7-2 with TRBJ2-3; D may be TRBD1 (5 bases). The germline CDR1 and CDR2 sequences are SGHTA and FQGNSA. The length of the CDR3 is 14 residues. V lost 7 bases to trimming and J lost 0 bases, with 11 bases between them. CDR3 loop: CASKRGSSTDTQYF. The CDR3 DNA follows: TGTGCCAGCAAAAGGGGCTCTAGCACAGATACGCAGTATTTT.

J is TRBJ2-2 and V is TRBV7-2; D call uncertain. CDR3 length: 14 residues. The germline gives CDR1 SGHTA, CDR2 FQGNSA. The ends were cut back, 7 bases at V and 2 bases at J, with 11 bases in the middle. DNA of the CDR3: TGTGCCAGCAAAGTCAACAGTAACACCGGGGAGCTGTTTTTT. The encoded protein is CASKVNSNTGELFF.

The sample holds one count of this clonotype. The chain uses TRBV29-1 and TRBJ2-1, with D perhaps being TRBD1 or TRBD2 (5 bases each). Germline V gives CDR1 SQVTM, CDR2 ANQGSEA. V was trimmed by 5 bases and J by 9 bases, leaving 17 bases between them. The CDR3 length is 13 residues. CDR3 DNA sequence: TGCAGCGTTACCTCCGGGACCCCAAGTGAGCAGTTCTTC. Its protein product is CSVTSGTPSEQFF.